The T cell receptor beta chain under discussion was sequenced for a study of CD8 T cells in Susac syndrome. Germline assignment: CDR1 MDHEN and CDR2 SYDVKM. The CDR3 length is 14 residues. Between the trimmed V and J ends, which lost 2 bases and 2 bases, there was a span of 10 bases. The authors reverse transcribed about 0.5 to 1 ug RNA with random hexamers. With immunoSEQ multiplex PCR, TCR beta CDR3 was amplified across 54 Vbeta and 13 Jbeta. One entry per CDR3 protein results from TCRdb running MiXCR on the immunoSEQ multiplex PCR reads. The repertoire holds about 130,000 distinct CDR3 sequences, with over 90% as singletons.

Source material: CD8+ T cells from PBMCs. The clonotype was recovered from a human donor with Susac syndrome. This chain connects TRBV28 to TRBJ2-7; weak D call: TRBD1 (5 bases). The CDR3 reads CASSLVDSTYEQYF. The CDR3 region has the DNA TGTGCCAGCAGTTTAGTAGACAGCACCTACGAGCAGTACTTC.